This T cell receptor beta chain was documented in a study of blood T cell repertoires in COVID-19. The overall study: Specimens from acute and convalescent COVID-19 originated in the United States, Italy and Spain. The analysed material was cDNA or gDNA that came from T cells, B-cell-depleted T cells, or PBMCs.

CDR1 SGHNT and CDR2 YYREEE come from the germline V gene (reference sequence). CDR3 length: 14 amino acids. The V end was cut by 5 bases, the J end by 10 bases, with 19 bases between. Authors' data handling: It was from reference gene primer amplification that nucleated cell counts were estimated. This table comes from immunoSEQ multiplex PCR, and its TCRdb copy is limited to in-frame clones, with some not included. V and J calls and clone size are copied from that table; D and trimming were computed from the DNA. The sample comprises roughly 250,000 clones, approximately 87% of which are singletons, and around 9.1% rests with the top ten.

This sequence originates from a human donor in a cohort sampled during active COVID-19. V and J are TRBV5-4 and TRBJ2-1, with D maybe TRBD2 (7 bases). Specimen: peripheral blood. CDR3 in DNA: TGTGCCAGCAGTCCTACCGGGGGGCGCCGGGAGCAGTTCTTC. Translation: CASSPTGGRREQFF.